These 15 T cell receptor beta chains came from one sample sequenced in a study of blood T cell repertoires in COVID-19. TCRdb keeps only in-frame clones here, not all; method: immunoSEQ multiplex PCR. The sample has about 78,000 clones; roughly 86% are singletons. What was sequenced was peripheral blood. Receptors originate from an older woman with acute or convalescent COVID-19.

Notes on this clone: Other DNA sequences in this specimen translate into the identical CDR3. The chain couples TRBV9 to TRBJ1-1; D is ambiguous. The germline CDR1 and CDR2 sequences are SGDLS and YYNGEE. Trimming removed 4 bases from V and 3 bases from J, with 4 bases in between. The CDR3 length is 11 residues. CDR3 DNA: TGTGCCAGCAGCCCAGACACTGAAGCTTTCTTT. Translating it yields CASSPDTEAFF.

The chain is built from TRBV12-3 or TRBV12-4 and TRBJ2-7; D gene unclear. The V end lost 4 bases, the J end lost 6 bases, and 7 bases lay between the germline ends. The CDR3 runs to 11 residues. The CDR3 DNA sequence: TGTGCCAGCAGTTATCGTCTCGAGCAGTACTTC. Translation gives CASSYRLEQYF.

V is TRBV4-1 and J is TRBJ1-2; perhaps TRBD1 as D (5 bases). The V and J ends lost 0 bases and 6 bases respectively, with 14 bases between them. This CDR3 region has 15 residues. Germline loops: CDR1 MGHRA, CDR2 YSYEKL. The DNA of the CDR3 is TGCGCCAGCAGCCAAGATGGTGCCAGGGCCCATGGCTACACCTTC. Translating it yields CASSQDGARAHGYTF.

Points on this clone: Other DNA sequences in the sample encode the same CDR3. The chain couples TRBV28 to TRBJ1-4, with 7 bases identical to TRBD1. CDR1 and CDR2 (germline): MDHEN, SYDVKM. This CDR3 spans 14 amino acids. Germline trimming cut 4 bases from V and 1 base from J; bases unmatched to any gene: 0. Written as DNA, the CDR3 is TGTGCCAGCAGTTGGACAGGAACTAATGAAAAACTGTTTTTT. Protein sequence: CASSWTGTNEKLFF.

The rearrangement uses TRBV6-2 or TRBV6-3 and TRBJ2-7; the match to TRBD2 covers 8 bases. This CDR3 spans 17 amino acids. Germline V gene lookup returns CDR1 MNHEY and CDR2 SVGEGT. Trimming at V came to 3 bases and at J to 0 bases, leaving 10 bases not matched to a gene. CDR3 nucleotide sequence: TGTGCCAGCAGTTATTTTGACTTGCGGGAGGCCTCCTACGAGCAGTACTTC. This gives the protein CASSYFDLREASYEQYF.

This chain uses TRBV24-1 with TRBJ2-5; 14 positions match TRBD2. CDR3 length equals 13 residues. Germline V gene data show CDR1 as KGHDR and CDR2 as SFDVKD. J lost 5 bases, V lost 9 bases, and 1 base had no gene match. The DNA of the CDR3 is TGTGCCACCGGGACTAGCGGGGGCGAGACCCAGTACTTC. This sequence encodes CATGTSGGETQYF.

V usage is TRBV2 and J usage is TRBJ2-2; no definite D call. The CDR3 covers 13 residues. CDR1 is SNHLY, CDR2 FYNNEI, per germline. The V end was cut by 6 bases, the J end by 5 bases, with 10 bases between. This chain's CDR3 is CASRTRWTGELFF. The CDR3 region has the DNA TGTGCCAGCAGAACCAGATGGACCGGGGAGCTGTTTTTT.

The V gene is TRBV19, the J gene TRBJ1-5; D is unresolved. This CDR3 spans 13 amino acids. Trimming pared 1 base from V and 11 bases from J, leaving 12 bases between. CDR1 and CDR2 from the germline V gene are LNHDA and SQIVND (reference sequence). The DNA for the CDR3 is TGTGCCAGTAGTATAGCGGGTCTGGCGTCCCAGCATTTT. This codes for CASSIAGLASQHF.

V usage is TRBV10-3 and J usage is TRBJ1-3, with D tentatively TRBD1 (6 bases). Germline lookup yields CDR1 ENHRY and CDR2 SYGVKD. V lost 6 bases to trimming and J lost 6 bases, with 12 bases between them. The CDR3 has 13 amino acids. In nucleotides, the CDR3 is TGTGCCATCAGACAGGGTGTTGCAAACACCATATATTTT. Residues: CAIRQGVANTIYF.

The chain is built from TRBV11-1 and TRBJ2-7; D may be TRBD1 (5 bases). Germline CDR1 is SGHAT and CDR2 is FQDESV (reference sequence). Trimming left V 6 bases short and J 2 bases short, with 20 bases between. The CDR3 totals 16 residues. The CDR3 spells CASRKTAKTNTYEQYF. The DNA of the CDR3 is TGTGCCAGCAGGAAGACAGCAAAAACAAATACCTACGAGCAGTACTTC.

This chain joins TRBV19 and TRBJ1-6, with 12 bases that match TRBD1. The CDR3 spans 16 residues. With V trimmed by 6 bases and J by 10 bases, 10 bases remained unmatched. Germline V gene sequence: CDR1 LNHDA, CDR2 SQIVND (reference sequence). The CDR3 here is CASSPGTGGRLSPLHF. In DNA form, the CDR3 reads TGTGCCAGTAGCCCCGGGACAGGGGGCCGTCTGTCACCCCTCCACTTT.

The chain carries TRBV28 and TRBJ2-1, with 12 bases aligning to TRBD2. Germline CDR1 reads MDHEN; CDR2 reads SYDVKM. V was clipped by 5 bases and J by 5 bases; unmatched bases: 4. This CDR3 is built from 15 residues. CDR3 protein: CASSQRTSGNNEQFF. The CDR3, as DNA: TGTGCCAGCAGTCAACGGACTAGCGGGAACAATGAGCAGTTCTTC.

This clone appeared many times. The V call is TRBV18, the J call TRBJ1-3, with 9 nucleotides matching TRBD1. With 1 base clipped from V and 1 base from J, the junction kept 11 bases outside the gene matches. Germline V gives CDR1 KGHSH, CDR2 LQKENI. This CDR3 contains 19 residues. CDR3 in amino acids: CASSPRGQGSLGSGNTIYF. CDR3 nucleotides: TGTGCCAGCTCACCACGCGGACAGGGGAGTTTAGGGTCTGGAAACACCATATATTTT.

This clone was detected a few times. J is TRBJ2-3 and V is TRBV25-1; perhaps TRBD2 as D (5 bases). The CDR3 has 12 residues. Germline CDR1 and CDR2: MGHDK and SYGVNS. Trimming pared 7 bases from V and 4 bases from J, leaving 9 bases between. The CDR3 protein is CASMSAADTQYF. As DNA, the CDR3 is TGTGCCAGCATGTCAGCGGCAGATACGCAGTATTTT.

The J gene is TRBJ2-7, the V gene TRBV7-2, with 11 nucleotides matching TRBD2. The germline gives CDR1 SGHTA, CDR2 FQGNSA. Trimming took 2 bases from V and 6 from J; bases not matched to a gene: 9. This CDR3 is 16 amino acids long. The CDR3 is CASSLNSGGASLEQYF. The CDR3 DNA sequence: TGTGCCAGCAGCTTAAATAGCGGGGGGGCTAGTCTCGAGCAGTACTTC.